Presented here are 4 T cell receptor beta chains from one specimen sequenced in a study of T cells in localized non-small cell lung cancer. Sequencing used immunoSEQ multiplex PCR; TCRdb keeps in-frame clones, though not all of them. Among about 24,000 clones listed, about 90% were seen once. Specimen: peripheral blood, collected before any cancer treatment. These receptors were taken from a male donor at least 60 years old with stage II squamous cell lung carcinoma.

The chain employs TRBV4-2 and TRBJ1-2; 9 nucleotides align to TRBD1. The CDR3 contains 16 residues. V dropped 4 bases and J dropped 8; count of bases not matched to a gene: 14. The germline V gene encodes CDR1 LGHNA and CDR2 YNFKEQ. CDR3 protein: CASSRVGQGFPWGYTF. CDR3 DNA sequence: TGTGCCAGCAGCCGGGTCGGACAGGGGTTCCCTTGGGGCTACACCTTC.

This clone occurred a few times. The genes are TRBV4-1 and TRBJ1-2; D is unclear. The V end was cut by 2 bases, the J end by 5 bases, with 15 bases between. The CDR3 is 15 residues long. Germline values: CDR1 MGHRA, CDR2 YSYEKL. The CDR3: CASSQSRLPLYGYTF. In DNA form, the CDR3 reads TGCGCCAGCAGCCAATCACGGTTACCTTTATATGGCTACACCTTC.

J is TRBJ2-5 and V is TRBV7-3; D possibly corresponds to TRBD2 (5 bases). The V end was cut by 4 bases, the J end by 5 bases, with 11 bases between. There are 13 residues in the CDR3. The germline gives CDR1 SGHTA, CDR2 FQGTGA. For the CDR3, the DNA is TGTGCCAGCAGCTCTTCGACGGGGGAGACCCAGTACTTC. Translating gives CASSSSTGETQYF. The complete variable domain, with remaining parts taken from reference TRBV7-3 and TRBJ2-5, reads GAGVSQTPSNKVTEKGKYVELRCDPISGHTALYWYRQSLGQGPEFLIYFQGTGAADDSGLPNDRFFAVRPEGSVSTLKIQRTERGDSAVYLCASSSSTGETQYFGPGTRLLVL.

CDR3 residues: CASSQDGFTEKLFF. Here the CDR3 DNA reads TGTGCCAGCAGCCAAGACGGTTTTACGGAAAAACTGTTTTTT. The chain couples TRBV14 to TRBJ1-4; no reliable D call. This CDR3 is built from 14 residues. The ends were cut back, 0 bases at V and 8 bases at J, with 10 bases in the middle. Germline V gene data show CDR1 as SGHDN and CDR2 as FVKESK.